The TCR beta chain described here comes from a study of cytomegalovirus exposure and HLA in healthy donors. The overall study: As released early, the data held roughly 85 million unique TCRs from HLA-typed donors.

Worth noting for this clone: The antigen is unknown.

Each of the donors was a healthy bone marrow donor. Notes on the study in general: 164 TCR beta chains were listed as cytomegalovirus-associated. A later analysis linked a missense DCLRE1C variant to TCR beta V- and J-gene trimming.

The PCR had 60 Vbeta and 13 Jbeta primers. Method: immunoSEQ multiplex PCR; TCRdb's copy keeps in-frame clones and lacks some. The sample holds 110,000 to 150,000 clones; 70% to 75% are singletons and the top ten take around 1.6%. With 6 bases removed from V and 3 bases from J, the gap between germline ends came to 32 bases. Germline V gene sequence: CDR1 MDHEN, CDR2 SYDVKM. This CDR3 contains 20 residues. This clonotype originated in a woman aged 30 to 39 in good health and CMV-seronegative. The rearrangement links TRBV28 to TRBJ1-1; a weak D match, TRBD1 (6 bases). The sequenced sample was PBMCs. Written as DNA, the CDR3 is TGTGCCAGCAGCCCACCGTTGGTGTGGGGGCGGGTTTACTCGGACACTGAAGCTTTCTTT. The encoded protein is CASSPPLVWGRVYSDTEAFF.